Detailed here is one T cell receptor (beta chain). The data are from a study of cytomegalovirus exposure and HLA in healthy donors. PCR primers comprised 60 Vbeta and 13 Jbeta primers. The table came from immunoSEQ multiplex PCR; TCRdb's copy has only in-frame clones and leaves some out. The sample comprises more than 95,000 clones, approximately 69% of which are singletons, and approximately 3% rests with the top ten. CDR3 length equals 14 residues. The germline V gene has CDR1 SNHLY and CDR2 FYNNEI. The V gene lost 2 bases and the J gene lost 1 base, with 6 bases spanning the gap. The sample was PBMCs. The sequence was obtained from a young man in good health and CMV-seronegative. The chain recombines TRBV2 with TRBJ2-4; no firm D call. CDR3 nucleotides: TGTGCCAGCAGTGAAAGCAGGGCCAAAAACATTCAGTACTTC. Translated: CASSESRAKNIQYF. The full variable domain, its missing parts supplied by reference TRBV2 and TRBJ2-4, is EPEVTQTPSHQVTQMGQEVILRCVPISNHLYFYWYRQILGQKVEFLVSFYNNEISEKSEIFDDQFSVERPDGSNFTLKIRSTKLEDSAMYFCASSESRAKNIQYFGAGTRLSVL.